A single sample gave rise to the 25 T cell receptor beta chains below, sequenced in a study of early T cells in non-severe SARS-CoV-2 infection. TCRdb re-called the 5' RACE reads with MiXCR, one entry per CDR3 protein. The sample has tens of thousands of distinct CDR3 sequences, about 10% seen once. Material: whole blood, obtained at baseline. The source is an adult who was a healthcare worker with PCR-confirmed SARS-CoV-2 infection or an uninfected control (not recorded which).

This clonotype was seen ten or more times. CDR3 DNA sequence: TGTGCTATTACAGGGGGCGCCTCCTACGAGCAGTACTTC. Amino acid sequence: CAITGGASYEQYF. V usage is TRBV30 and J usage is TRBJ2-7, with 9 bases aligning to TRBD1. CDR3 length: 13 amino acids. Germline assignment: CDR1 GTSNPN and CDR2 SVGIG (reference sequence).

The CDR3 spells CASSLMVEGEGTQYF. The CDR3, as DNA: TGTGCCAGCAGTTTAATGGTGGAAGGGGAGGGGACCCAGTACTTC. The V call is TRBV12-3 or TRBV12-4, the J call TRBJ2-5; 7 bases align to TRBD2. V was pared by 2 bases and J by 7 bases, with 10 bases of the junction left unmatched. The CDR3 covers 15 residues.

The rearrangement links TRBV20-1 to TRBJ2-1; 10 bases fit TRBD2. With 4 bases clipped from V and 5 bases from J, the junction kept 8 bases outside the gene matches. CDR3 length: 15 residues. Looked up from germline, CDR1 is DFQATT and CDR2 is SNEGSKA (reference sequence). As DNA, the CDR3 is TGCAGTGCTACTTCTAGCGGGAGAGGGGACAATGAGCAGTTCTTC. This encodes CSATSSGRGDNEQFF.

The table lists this clonotype with many counts. This chain joins TRBV6-1 and TRBJ2-3, with 13 bases matching TRBD2. Germline CDR1 reads MNHNS; CDR2 reads SASEGT. The CDR3 runs 16 residues. J gave up 6 bases and V 5 bases, and 8 bases lay outside the gene matches. The CDR3 nucleotides are TGTGCCAGCAGTTGGACTAGCGGGAGCGGACTTGATACGCAGTATTTT. This codes for CASSWTSGSGLDTQYF.

This clonotype was recorded a few times. V and J are TRBV29-1 and TRBJ2-1, with 8 bases fitting TRBD2. This CDR3 is 13 amino acids long. With V trimmed by 6 bases and J by 4 bases, 5 bases remained unmatched. Germline loops: CDR1 SQVTM, CDR2 ANQGSEA. The CDR3 here is CSVLAVEYNEQFF. The CDR3, as DNA: TGCAGCGTACTAGCGGTCGAGTACAATGAGCAGTTCTTC.

The sample holds many counts of this clonotype. The chain uses TRBV6-2 or TRBV6-3 and TRBJ1-5, with D unclear. The CDR3 has 12 residues. Germline V gene data show CDR1 as MNHEY and CDR2 as SVGEGT. Trimming took off 0 bases at V and 7 bases at J, with 4 bases between the two ends. The chain's CDR3 is CASSYSRQPQHF. The DNA of the CDR3 is TGTGCCAGCAGTTACTCGCGGCAGCCCCAGCATTTT.

This rearrangement joins TRBV5-4 to TRBJ2-7; D gene uncertain. The germline V and J ends were trimmed by 4 bases and 1 base, with 15 bases remaining between them. Per germline, CDR1 SGHNT and CDR2 YYREEE (reference sequence). The CDR3 is 15 amino acids. DNA of the CDR3: TGTGCCAGCAGCATTGGCCGAGCACCATCCTACGAGCAGTACTTC. Translation: CASSIGRAPSYEQYF.

This chain joins TRBV25-1 and TRBJ2-5; weak D call: TRBD1 (6 bases). This CDR3 is built from 15 residues. The V end was cut by 6 bases, the J end by 2 bases, with 16 bases between. CDR1 and CDR2 from the germline V gene are MGHDK and SYGVNS. The CDR3 DNA follows: TGTGCCAGCAGCCAATGGGCAGGGGTTCAAGAGACCCAGTACTTC. Residues: CASSQWAGVQETQYF.

This clonotype was seen a few times. The gene calls are TRBV27 and TRBJ2-1; 9 positions agree with TRBD1. CDR3 length: 15 amino acids. The germline V gene encodes CDR1 MNHEY and CDR2 SMNVEV (reference sequence). V lost 4 bases to trimming and J lost 2 bases; unmatched junction nucleotides: 3. This CDR3 is CASSSRDRAYNEQFF. The CDR3 region has the DNA TGTGCCAGCAGTTCCCGGGACAGGGCCTACAATGAGCAGTTCTTC.

V and J are TRBV6-4 and TRBJ1-2; a weak D match, TRBD1 (5 bases). V dropped 5 bases and J dropped 13 bases, with 14 bases sitting between them. Germline V gives CDR1 MRHNA, CDR2 SNTAGT. CDR3 length: 11 amino acids. Here the CDR3 DNA reads TGTGCCAGCAGTCGGACAAGGCAGAGCACCTTC. This encodes CASSRTRQSTF.

This clonotype was recorded at least ten times. The chain employs TRBV27 and TRBJ2-1, with TRBD1 as a possible D gene (6 bases). Trimming removed 5 bases at V and 4 bases at J, with 9 bases between. This CDR3 contains 13 residues. Germline CDR1 is MNHEY and CDR2 is SMNVEV (reference sequence). CDR3 in DNA: TGTGCCAGCAGTCGGACAGCATACAATGAGCAGTTCTTC. Protein product: CASSRTAYNEQFF.

The chain employs TRBV29-1 and TRBJ1-1, with 8 bases matching TRBD1. Per the germline V gene, CDR1 is SQVTM and CDR2 is ANQGSEA. This CDR3 is built from 13 residues. Trimming cost V 4 bases and J 5 bases; bases outside gene matches: 6. The CDR3 DNA follows: TGCAGCGTTGTCCGGGGACAGGCGACTGAAGCTTTCTTT. Translated, it gives CSVVRGQATEAFF.

This clonotype was counted at least ten times. The chain is built from TRBV19 and TRBJ1-6, with TRBD1 matching over 7 bases. Germline V CDR1 and CDR2: LNHDA, SQIVND (reference sequence). This CDR3 is built from 17 residues. V lost 3 bases and J lost 3; bases outside the gene matches: 8. The CDR3 region is CASSIPGQRLYNSPLHF. As DNA, the CDR3 is TGTGCCAGTAGTATTCCGGGACAGCGCCTCTATAATTCACCCCTCCACTTT.

The rearrangement links TRBV21-1 to TRBJ1-1; the table's D call, TRBD1, was not checked against the DNA. TRBV21-1 is noted as a pseudogene. The CDR3 spans 10 residues. The CDR3 spells CASKVGEAFF. The CDR3 bases are TGTGCCAGCAAGGTGGGGGAGGCTTTCTTT.

In this sample, this clonotype turned up many times. This chain uses TRBV9 with TRBJ2-1, with D tentatively TRBD1 or TRBD2 (6 bases each). The CDR3 totals 14 residues. Germline CDR1 reads SGDLS; CDR2 reads YYNGEE. V lost 4 bases and J lost 9, with 17 bases in between. CDR3 nucleotide sequence: TGTGCCAGCAGCACTAGTCGAGGGGGAGGTGAGCAGTTCTTC. It specifies CASSTSRGGGEQFF. The full variable domain, completed using reference TRBV9 and TRBJ2-1, is DSGVTQTPKHLITATGQRVTLRCSPRSGDLSVYWYQQSLDQGLQFLIQYYNGEERAKGNILERFSAQQFPDLHSELNLSSLELGDSALYFCASSTSRGGGEQFFGPGTRLTVL.

This sequence joins TRBV20-1 and TRBJ2-1, with TRBD2 matching over 11 bases. J lost 7 bases, V lost 0 bases, and 8 bases had no gene match. Germline assignment: CDR1 DFQATT and CDR2 SNEGSKA (reference sequence). The CDR3 is 16 amino acids. CDR3 nucleotides: TGCAGTGCTAGAGAACAAACTAGCGGGAGTTTAAATGAGCAGTTCTTC. Protein sequence: CSAREQTSGSLNEQFF.

The chain uses TRBV11-2 and TRBJ2-2; D is possibly TRBD1 (6 bases). The V end was cut by 3 bases, the J end by 8 bases, with 13 bases between. Germline V gene lookup returns CDR1 SGHAT and CDR2 FQNNGV. This CDR3 contains 14 residues. The CDR3 loop reads CASSFGQHAGELFF. In nucleotides, the CDR3 is TGTGCCAGCAGCTTTGGACAGCACGCTGGGGAGCTGTTTTTT.

J is TRBJ1-3 and V is TRBV12-3 or TRBV12-4; 8 nucleotides agree with TRBD1. Losses at the gene ends were 4 bases for V and 4 bases for J; bases not matched to a gene: 9. The CDR3 loop spans 16 amino acids. CDR3 DNA sequence: TGTGCCAGCAGTTCTTCTCCAGGGGGCGCAGGAAACACCATATATTTT. Translated, it gives CASSSSPGGAGNTIYF.

V gene TRBV7-2 combines with J gene TRBJ1-2; 10 bases match TRBD1. Germline CDR1 SGHTA, CDR2 FQGNSA. The CDR3 loop spans 15 amino acids. The junction had 2 bases not matched to a gene; V was cut back by 1 base and J by 3 bases. The DNA of the CDR3 is TGTGCCAGCAGCTTAGGACAGGGGGCGTACTATGGCTACACCTTC. Translation gives CASSLGQGAYYGYTF. The full variable domain, in which reference TRBV7-2 and TRBJ1-2 provide the parts outside the CDR3, is GAGVSQSPSNKVTEKGKDVELRCDPISGHTALYWYRQSLGQGLEFLIYFQGNSAPDKSGLPSDRFSAERTGGSVSTLTIQRTQQEDSAVYLCASSLGQGAYYGYTFGSGTRLTVV.

This clonotype has at least ten counts. This chain joins TRBV30 and TRBJ1-6, with TRBD1 identical over 7 bases. The germline CDR1 and CDR2 sequences are GTSNPN and SVGIG (reference sequence). CDR3 length: 17 amino acids. J gave up 3 bases and V 2 bases, and 10 bases lay outside the gene matches. The CDR3: CAWSIDRGTDYNSPLHF. The DNA for the CDR3 is TGTGCCTGGAGTATTGATCGCGGGACAGACTATAATTCACCCCTCCACTTT.

The chain uses TRBV25-1 and TRBJ1-1; D unresolved. Per germline, CDR1 MGHDK and CDR2 SYGVNS. The CDR3 sequence is 15 residues long. V dropped 4 bases and J dropped 0 bases, with 12 bases sitting between them. The CDR3 nucleotides read TGTGCCAGCAGTGGTCTGGGAGGGCTGAACACTGAAGCTTTCTTT. It translates to CASSGLGGLNTEAFF.

J is TRBJ2-3 and V is TRBV11-2; weak D call: TRBD2 (5 bases). Germline V lookup: CDR1 SGHAT, CDR2 FQNNGV. Trimming pared 7 bases from V and 1 base from J, leaving 9 bases between. This CDR3 has 13 residues. In nucleotides, the CDR3 is TGTGCCAGCACCTTTAGCGGCACAGATACGCAGTATTTT. It encodes CASTFSGTDTQYF.

This clonotype was recorded at least ten times. This chain joins TRBV3-1 and TRBJ2-1; 7 bases map to TRBD1. Trimming removed 4 bases from V and 12 bases from J; junction bases left unmatched: 12. This CDR3 region has 14 residues. Per the germline V gene, CDR1 is LGHDT and CDR2 is YNNKEL (reference sequence). CDR3 loop: CASSPLSRTGPQFF. The CDR3 DNA sequence: TGTGCCAGCAGCCCACTATCGAGGACAGGACCGCAGTTCTTC.

The rearrangement joins TRBV15 to TRBJ2-3, with D possibly TRBD1 on 5 matching bases. From germline, CDR1 is LNHNV and CDR2 YYDKDF (reference sequence). V shed 4 bases and J shed 0 bases, with 14 bases lying between them. This CDR3 has 16 amino acids. The CDR3 DNA reads as TGTGCCACCAGCACCCGGACAAGATCTAGCACAGATACGCAGTATTTT. Translating gives CATSTRTRSSTDTQYF.

The CDR3 DNA reads as TGCAGCGTTGGTCTCTCTGGAAACACCATATATTTT. Encoded protein: CSVGLSGNTIYF. The chain couples TRBV29-1 to TRBJ1-3, with D unresolved. Trimming stripped 4 bases from V and 0 bases from J, with 4 bases between. Germline CDR1 SQVTM, CDR2 ANQGSEA. CDR3 length: 12 amino acids.